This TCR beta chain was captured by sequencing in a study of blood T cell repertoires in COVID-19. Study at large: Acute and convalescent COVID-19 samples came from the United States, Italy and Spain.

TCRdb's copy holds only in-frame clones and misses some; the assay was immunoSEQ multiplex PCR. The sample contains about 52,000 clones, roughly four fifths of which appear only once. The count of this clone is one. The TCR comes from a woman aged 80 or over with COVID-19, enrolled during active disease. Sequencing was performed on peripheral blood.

This chain's CDR3 is CASSPGTAVYEQYF. CDR3 coding DNA: TGTGCCAGCAGTCCTGGGACTGCCGTCTACGAGCAGTACTTC. The chain links TRBV27 to TRBJ2-7; the D gene is possibly TRBD2 (6 bases). Trimming removed 5 bases at V and 3 bases at J, with 14 bases between. Germline CDR1 and CDR2: MNHEY and SMNVEV (reference sequence). The CDR3 length is 14 residues.